The 4 T cell receptor beta chains below were found in one sample sequenced in a study of blood T cell repertoires in COVID-19. Clones were read by immunoSEQ multiplex PCR, and TCRdb kept only the in-frame ones, dropping some. The table lists a few hundred thousand clones, 85% to 90% of them singletons. The sample taken for sequencing was peripheral blood. The receptors come from a woman aged 55 to 70 with COVID-19, enrolled during active disease.

V and J are TRBV2 and TRBJ1-2; no clear D. Germline lookup yields CDR1 SNHLY and CDR2 FYNNEI. The CDR3 consists of 12 residues. The ends were cut back, 5 bases at V and 4 bases at J, with 8 bases in the middle. The DNA of the CDR3 is TGTGCCAGCAGTCCCAATCCCTATGGCTACACCTTC. Translation: CASSPNPYGYTF. Full variable domain (rest looked up from reference TRBV2 and TRBJ1-2): EPEVTQTPSHQVTQMGQEVILRCVPISNHLYFYWYRQILGQKVEFLVSFYNNEISEKSEIFDDQFSVERPDGSNFTLKIRSTKLEDSAMYFCASSPNPYGYTFGSGTRLTVV.

V is TRBV18 and J is TRBJ1-2, with 10 nucleotides matching TRBD1. The CDR3 totals 16 residues. V was clipped by 2 bases and J by 4 bases; unmatched bases: 7. Germline V gene sequence: CDR1 KGHSH, CDR2 LQKENI. The CDR3 DNA is TGTGCCAGCTCACCAAATTCAGGACAGGGGGGCTATGGCTACACCTTC. It yields the protein CASSPNSGQGGYGYTF.

V usage is TRBV3-1 (or the pseudogene TRBV3-2) and J usage is TRBJ2-7, with D possibly TRBD2 on 6 matching bases. This CDR3 has 15 residues. The germline V and J ends were trimmed by 0 bases and 5 bases, with 14 bases remaining between them. Germline CDR1 is LGHDT and CDR2 is YNNKEL (reference sequence). The CDR3 here is CASSQDDGGIHEQYF. The CDR3 coding sequence is TGTGCCAGCAGCCAAGATGATGGGGGGATCCACGAGCAGTACTTC.

The V gene is TRBV4-3, the J gene TRBJ2-2; unclear D gene. With 0 bases removed from V and 4 bases from J, the gap between germline ends came to 9 bases. Germline V gene data show CDR1 as LGHNA and CDR2 as YSLEER. The CDR3 runs 15 residues. CDR3 residues: CASSQEPRSTGELFF. Written as DNA, the CDR3 is TGCGCCAGCAGCCAAGAACCGAGATCCACCGGGGAGCTGTTTTTT.